The entry below describes one T cell receptor beta chain. While infection was still active, Seattle patients were enrolled and then followed longitudinally. This CDR3 is 15 amino acids long. Looked up from germline, CDR1 is LGHNA and CDR2 is YSLEER. Trimming took 0 bases from V and 7 from J, leaving 15 bases between them. The data were obtained in a study of blood T cell repertoires in COVID-19. Study-level information: There were acute and convalescent COVID-19 samples, and they came from the United States, Italy and Spain. T cells, B-cell-depleted T cells, or PBMCs supplied cDNA or gDNA.

Sequencing was performed with immunoSEQ multiplex PCR; in TCRdb, only in-frame clones are kept and a portion is missing. Of a few hundred thousand clones in the sample, around 82% are singletons; the top ten hold around 16%. The chain uses TRBV4-3 and TRBJ2-5, with unresolved D. The clonotype originates from a person between 70 and 80 years old with COVID-19, enrolled during active disease. Sequencing was performed on peripheral blood. The CDR3 is CASSQDPTAVGTQYF. DNA for the CDR3: TGCGCCAGCAGCCAAGATCCGACGGCGGTGGGGACCCAGTACTTC.